One and the same sample provided the 13 T cell receptor beta chains below, sequenced in a study of blood T cell repertoires in COVID-19. Measured with immunoSEQ multiplex PCR; TCRdb has only the in-frame clones, and not every one. The profile shows 55,000 to 85,000 clones, approximately 90% of them singletons. The sequencing input was peripheral blood. The receptors were sampled from a woman aged 18-29 years with acute or convalescent COVID-19.

This clone has just a few counts. The gene calls are TRBV18 and TRBJ2-7, with a weak D call TRBD1 (6 bases). Trimming took off 1 base at V and 4 bases at J, with 8 bases between the two ends. The CDR3 contains 13 residues. CDR1 and CDR2 from the germline V gene are KGHSH and LQKENI. CDR3 region: CASSPLQGYEQYF. The CDR3 nucleotides read TGTGCCAGCTCACCACTTCAGGGGTACGAGCAGTACTTC.

This clone appeared a single time. The CDR3 DNA is TGTGCCACCGCCCCTCGAGCCTCTGGAAACACCATATATTTT. Encoded protein: CATAPRASGNTIYF. The gene calls are TRBV15 and TRBJ1-3; D gene uncertain. The germline V and J ends were trimmed by 8 bases and 0 bases, with 11 bases remaining between them. The CDR3 sequence is 14 residues long. From germline, CDR1 is LNHNV and CDR2 YYDKDF (reference sequence).

The rearrangement links TRBV5-1 to TRBJ1-1; maybe TRBD1 (5 bases). The CDR3 runs to 15 residues. Per germline, CDR1 SGHRS and CDR2 YFSETQ. Trimming left V 3 bases short and J 10 bases short, with 22 bases between. The CDR3 is CASSSAKGNTLIAFF. In DNA, the CDR3 is TGCGCCAGCAGCTCCGCGAAGGGGAATACCCTGATAGCTTTCTTT.

The rearrangement uses TRBV10-3 and TRBJ2-7, with D possibly TRBD2 on 5 matching bases. The ends were cut back, 5 bases at V and 3 bases at J, with 11 bases in the middle. CDR1 and CDR2 from the germline V gene are ENHRY and SYGVKD. This CDR3 is 13 amino acids long. The CDR3 DNA reads as TGTGCCATCAGTCCGTCGGCGGGCTACGAGCAGTACTTC. It translates to CAISPSAGYEQYF.

V and J are TRBV11-2 and TRBJ2-1; D may be TRBD2 (7 bases). Trimming left V 0 bases short and J 1 base short, with 16 bases between. The CDR3 covers 18 residues. CDR1 SGHAT and CDR2 FQNNGV come from the germline V gene. CDR3 DNA sequence: TGTGCCAGCAGCTTAGATGTTTGGGGGCGGGGGTCCTACAATGAGCAGTTCTTC. Its translation is CASSLDVWGRGSYNEQFF. Full variable domain (remainder filled in from reference TRBV11-2 and TRBJ2-1): EAGVAQSPRYKIIEKRQSVAFWCNPISGHATLYWYQQILGQGPKLLIQFQNNGVVDDSQLPKDRFSAERLKGVDSTLKIQPAKLEDSAVYLCASSLDVWGRGSYNEQFFGPGTRLTVL.

The genes are TRBV6-5 and TRBJ2-1, with 10 bases aligning to TRBD1. CDR1 is MNHEY and CDR2 is SVGAGI in the germline V gene. The CDR3 consists of 13 residues. J lost 9 bases, V lost 10 bases, and 9 bases had no gene match. CDR3 DNA sequence: TGTGCCATCGACAGGGGGCCATTCAGTGAGCAGTTCTTC. It codes for CAIDRGPFSEQFF.

This clone was seen only once. The V call is TRBV7-8, the J call TRBJ1-4; perhaps TRBD1 as D (5 bases). Between the trimmed V and J ends, which lost 0 bases and 0 bases, there was a span of 11 bases. This CDR3 has 17 amino acids. Germline CDR1 is SGHVS and CDR2 is FQNEAQ. CDR3 loop: CASSLASRVSTNEKLFF. The CDR3 coding sequence is TGTGCCAGCAGCTTAGCGTCCAGGGTCTCAACTAATGAAAAACTGTTTTTT.

The chain links TRBV6-2 or TRBV6-3 to TRBJ2-3; 7 bases match TRBD2. Germline CDR1 is MNHEY and CDR2 is SVGEGT. This CDR3 is 17 amino acids long. V gave up 6 bases and J gave up 2 bases; unmatched junction bases: 14. Here the CDR3 reads CASSPWVVGGNTDTQYF. In DNA form, the CDR3 reads TGTGCCAGCAGCCCCTGGGTAGTGGGAGGGAACACAGATACGCAGTATTTT.

This chain links TRBV6-5 with TRBJ1-2; D unresolved. This CDR3 spans 15 amino acids. V dropped 5 bases and J dropped 2 bases, with 15 bases sitting between them. Looked up from germline, CDR1 is MNHEY and CDR2 is SVGAGI. CDR3 DNA sequence: TGTGCCAGCAGTATTGAGGGAGGTGGGAACTATGGCTACACCTTC. Its protein product is CASSIEGGGNYGYTF.

The chain couples TRBV2 to TRBJ2-7; D might be TRBD2 (5 bases). There are 13 residues in the CDR3. Germline V gives CDR1 SNHLY, CDR2 FYNNEI. V lost 6 bases, J lost 1 base, and 10 bases lay in between. The CDR3 loop is CASRADLSYEQYF. As DNA, the CDR3 is TGTGCCAGCAGGGCGGACTTGTCCTACGAGCAGTACTTC.

The V and J genes are TRBV30 and TRBJ1-6; D call uncertain. With 4 bases removed from V and 2 bases from J, the gap between germline ends came to 6 bases. The CDR3 runs to 13 residues. Germline CDR1 and CDR2: GTSNPN and SVGIG (reference sequence). The CDR3: CAWTKTYNSPLHF. In DNA, the CDR3 is TGTGCCTGGACTAAAACCTATAATTCACCCCTCCACTTT.

The chain links TRBV6-5 to TRBJ1-5, with 8 bases matching TRBD1. CDR3 length: 14 residues. V was clipped by 2 bases and J by 7 bases; unmatched bases: 4. CDR1 and CDR2 from the germline V gene are MNHEY and SVGAGI. CDR3 bases: TGTGCCAGCAGTTACAAACAGGGGGGCCAGCCCCAGCATTTT. It translates to CASSYKQGGQPQHF.

The V call is TRBV6-5, the J call TRBJ2-7; a possible D gene is TRBD2 (6 bases). Between the trimmed V and J ends, which lost 7 bases and 0 bases, there was a span of 13 bases. Germline lookup yields CDR1 MNHEY and CDR2 SVGAGI. The CDR3 runs to 14 residues. CDR3 DNA: TGTGCCAGCAAAAACAGGAGGGCCTCCTACGAGCAGTACTTC. Its translation is CASKNRRASYEQYF.